This T cell receptor beta chain was identified in a study of T cells in Graves' hyperthyroidism and ophthalmopathy. About the study: It was at initial diagnosis, before any treatment, that peripheral blood was collected. Findings of the study overall: Clonotypes that were expanded in thyroid above 0.001 mostly appeared in blood too.

Patients were excluded because of uncontrolled infection, other autoimmune disease, pregnancy or lactation. Losses at the gene ends were 5 bases for V and 1 base for J; bases not matched to a gene: 5. Germline V CDR1 and CDR2: LGHDT, YNNKEL (reference sequence). The CDR3 runs 15 residues. As regards this clonotype: The target antigen is unknown.

RNA transcripts gave rise to amplified TCR beta CDR3 regions. Using the HTBI primer set, a first-round RT-PCR was run on the TCR CDR3. TCRdb reprocessed the multiplex PCR reads with MiXCR, giving one entry per CDR3 protein. The data contain hundreds of thousands of distinct CDR3 sequences, 15% to 18% of them singletons. Sequencing used blood. This sequence originates from a woman under 30 with Graves' hyperthyroidism that later progressed to Graves' ophthalmopathy. The genes are TRBV3-1 and TRBJ2-3; 8 bases are a match to TRBD2. This CDR3 is CASSEAGAGTDTQYF. The CDR3 DNA reads as TGTGCCAGCAGCGAAGCGGGAGCGGGCACAGATACGCAGTATTTT.